These 17 T cell receptor beta chains share one sample of origin, sequenced in a study of blood T cell repertoires in COVID-19. Only in-frame clones appear in the TCRdb table, and some are missing; sequencing was by immunoSEQ multiplex PCR. This sample carries around 81,000 clones, around 83% of them seen once, and the ten largest clones take approximately 40%. Sample: peripheral blood. The origin of the receptors is an elderly man with acute or convalescent COVID-19.

V is TRBV6-6 and J is TRBJ1-2; weak D call: TRBD1 (6 bases). The CDR3 runs 15 residues. V gave up 7 bases and J gave up 0 bases, with 15 bases separating them. Per germline, CDR1 MNHNY and CDR2 SVGAGI (reference sequence). The CDR3 loop is CASTPRGAANYGYTF. Written as DNA, the CDR3 is TGTGCCAGCACCCCTCGGGGGGCGGCTAACTATGGCTACACCTTC.

The chain links TRBV5-1 to TRBJ1-1, with 7 bases matching TRBD1. V gave up 4 bases and J gave up 1 base; unmatched junction bases: 7. The CDR3 totals 15 residues. Germline values: CDR1 SGHRS, CDR2 YFSETQ. CDR3 region: CASSGGRGANTEAFF. The CDR3 bases are TGCGCCAGCAGCGGGGGCAGGGGGGCGAACACTGAAGCTTTCTTT.

The J gene is TRBJ2-7, the V gene TRBV4-3; 7 bases map to TRBD2. V was pared by 0 bases and J by 3 bases, with 5 bases of the junction left unmatched. The CDR3 is 15 residues long. Looked up from germline, CDR1 is LGHNA and CDR2 is YSLEER. The DNA for the CDR3 is TGCGCCAGCAGCCAAGATCAGAGCGGGATCTACGAGCAGTACTTC. Its protein is CASSQDQSGIYEQYF.

CDR3 in DNA: TGTGCCAGCACGCTAGCGGGGGCCACAGATACGCAGTATTTT. Translation gives CASTLAGATDTQYF. V and J are TRBV6-5 and TRBJ2-3; 10 nucleotides agree with TRBD2. In germline, CDR1 is MNHEY, CDR2 SVGAGI. Trimming at V came to 7 bases and at J to 2 bases, leaving 3 bases not matched to a gene. CDR3 length: 14 residues.

The V and J genes are TRBV6-5 and TRBJ1-5; 7 bases line up with TRBD1. Germline CDR1 MNHEY, CDR2 SVGAGI. J was trimmed by 4 bases and V by 6 bases; bases with no gene match: 3. This CDR3 is 13 amino acids long. CDR3 loop: CASSRQGNQPQHF. In DNA, the CDR3 is TGTGCCAGCAGCCGACAGGGTAATCAGCCCCAGCATTTT.

This sequence joins TRBV5-5 and TRBJ2-5, with D perhaps TRBD1 (6 bases). The CDR3 loop spans 13 amino acids. V gave up 1 base and J gave up 5 bases, with 9 bases separating them. The germline V gene has CDR1 SGHKS and CDR2 YYEKEE (reference sequence). The CDR3 spells CASSLTRGETQYF. The CDR3, as DNA: TGTGCCAGCAGCTTGACTAGGGGGGAGACCCAGTACTTC.

The rearrangement joins TRBV7-3 to TRBJ2-1; 10 bases are shared with TRBD2. The CDR3 contains 15 residues. V was pared by 5 bases and J by 5 bases, with 6 bases of the junction left unmatched. Germline V gene lookup returns CDR1 SGHTA and CDR2 FQGTGA. The CDR3 spells CASSLAGASNNEQFF. The CDR3 DNA reads as TGTGCCAGCAGCCTAGCGGGAGCTAGTAACAATGAGCAGTTCTTC.

This clone was recorded once. The gene calls are TRBV10-3 and TRBJ1-2; the D gene is possibly TRBD1 (6 bases). Trimming shortened V by 9 bases and J by 7 bases, and 21 bases separated the two germline ends. The CDR3 is 14 residues long. Germline values: CDR1 ENHRY, CDR2 SYGVKD. The CDR3 sequence is CAMAGVTPRSGYTF. CDR3 in DNA: TGTGCCATGGCAGGGGTGACACCAAGGAGTGGCTACACCTTC.

The chain has TRBV5-1 and TRBJ2-3; 7 bases are shared with TRBD1. CDR1 and CDR2 from the germline V gene are SGHRS and YFSETQ. CDR3 size: 15 residues. With 1 base clipped from V and 4 bases from J, the junction kept 6 bases outside the gene matches. The CDR3 DNA sequence: TGCGCCAGCAGCTTGATGGGACAGTCATCAGATACGCAGTATTTT. This gives the protein CASSLMGQSSDTQYF.

This chain links TRBV5-1 with TRBJ2-7, with 10 bases lining up with TRBD1. The V gene's germline CDR1 is SGHRS and CDR2 YFSETQ. The CDR3 has 17 residues. V gave up 6 bases and J gave up 5 bases; unmatched junction bases: 17. In DNA form, the CDR3 reads TGCGCCAGCACTAGACGGCCCGGGACAGGGGAACGAGACGAGCAGTACTTC. Protein sequence: CASTRRPGTGERDEQYF.

The J gene is TRBJ1-4, the V gene TRBV28; 8 bases fit TRBD1. The CDR3 consists of 15 residues. After removal of 5 bases from V and 4 bases from J, the junction contained 6 bases not matched to a gene. Germline V gene data show CDR1 as MDHEN and CDR2 as SYDVKM. CDR3 loop: CASSGGQAYNEKLFF. Here the CDR3 DNA reads TGTGCCAGCAGTGGGGGACAGGCTTATAATGAAAAACTGTTTTTT.

The chain joins TRBV7-8 to TRBJ2-7, with D possibly matching TRBD1 (6 bases). Germline V gives CDR1 SGHVS, CDR2 FQNEAQ. CDR3 size: 14 residues. Deletions cut 4 bases from V and 2 bases from J, with 12 bases between. DNA for the CDR3: TGTGCCAGCAGCTCAGGGGACCTTACCTACGAGCAGTACTTC. Amino acids: CASSSGDLTYEQYF.

This chain uses TRBV10-1 with TRBJ2-1, with a weak D call TRBD2 (6 bases). Trimming stripped 0 bases from V and 10 bases from J, with 10 bases between. Germline values: CDR1 WNHNN, CDR2 SYGVQD (reference sequence). This CDR3 comprises 13 residues. The CDR3 protein is CASSESGRSEQFF. In DNA form, the CDR3 reads TGCGCCAGCAGTGAGTCTGGGAGGAGCGAGCAGTTCTTC.

The CDR3 here is CASTLSRGGLGSRTDTQYF. For the CDR3, the DNA is TGTGCCAGCACCCTTTCTCGGGGGGGCCTTGGATCGAGGACAGATACGCAGTATTTT. The chain is built from TRBV28 and TRBJ2-3; TRBD2 matches 8 bases. This CDR3 has 19 residues. Germline CDR1 is MDHEN and CDR2 is SYDVKM. V shed 7 bases and J 3 bases; nucleotides not matched to a gene: 21.

The gene calls are TRBV7-8 and TRBJ2-3; 9 nucleotides line up with TRBD2. V lost 5 bases, J lost 0 bases, and 6 bases stayed unmatched. The CDR3 runs 16 residues. Germline CDR1 is SGHVS and CDR2 is FQNEAQ. This CDR3 reads CASSRAGGPSTDTQYF. CDR3 nucleotide sequence: TGTGCCAGCAGCAGAGCGGGGGGACCTAGCACAGATACGCAGTATTTT. Full variable domain (remainder filled in from reference TRBV7-8 and TRBJ2-3): GAGVSQSPRYKVAKRGQDVALRCDPISGHVSLFWYQQALGQGPEFLTYFQNEAQLDKSGLPSDRFFAERPEGSVSTLKIQRTQQEDSAVYLCASSRAGGPSTDTQYFGPGTRLTVL.

The chain joins TRBV19 to TRBJ1-6; D ambiguous. Per the germline V gene, CDR1 is LNHDA and CDR2 is SQIVND (reference sequence). V gave up 7 bases and J gave up 0 bases, with 10 bases separating them. The CDR3 has 15 amino acids. In DNA form, the CDR3 reads TGTGCCAGTACGGGCGGGAGCTCCTATAATTCACCCCTCCACTTT. Protein: CASTGGSSYNSPLHF.

The chain's CDR3 is CASSLIDRNQPQHF. The CDR3 bases are TGTGCCAGCAGTTTAATCGATAGAAATCAGCCCCAGCATTTT. The V call is TRBV28, the J call TRBJ1-5; D not resolved. V dropped 2 bases and J dropped 4 bases, with 9 bases sitting between them. The CDR3 is 14 amino acids. CDR1 MDHEN and CDR2 SYDVKM come from the germline V gene.